Each of the 27 T cell receptor beta chains below was sequenced from the same sample in a study of response to subunit inactivated influenza vaccine. Each CDR3 protein gets one entry after TCRdb re-called the RT-PCR reads with MiXCR. The sample has a few hundred thousand distinct CDR3 sequences, 14% seen once. The sample in question was PBMCs from blood, obtained about 13 days after vaccination. These TCRs come from a man aged 45-65 years who received an inactivated influenza vaccine.

This clonotype has only a few counts. CDR3 residues: CASSVAGTSGVEQYF. In DNA form, the CDR3 reads TGTGCCAGCAGCGTAGCTGGGACTAGCGGTGTCGAGCAGTACTTC. This sequence joins TRBV9 and TRBJ2-7, with TRBD2 matching over 11 bases. There are 15 residues in the CDR3. V lost 0 bases to trimming and J lost 6 bases; unmatched junction nucleotides: 5. Germline values: CDR1 SGDLS, CDR2 YYNGEE.

The chain combines TRBV5-1 with TRBJ2-1, with 10 bases fitting TRBD1. Germline CDR1 and CDR2: SGHRS and YFSETQ. CDR3 length: 15 amino acids. V was pared by 3 bases and J by 7 bases, with 7 bases of the junction left unmatched. In DNA, the CDR3 is TGCGCCAGCAGCTCCCCGGGACAGGGGATTAATGAGCAGTTCTTC. Translation gives CASSSPGQGINEQFF.

Here the CDR3 reads CSVVGQSNTEAFF. The CDR3 nucleotides read TGCAGCGTCGTTGGACAGTCCAACACTGAAGCTTTCTTT. The chain has TRBV29-1 and TRBJ1-1; possibly TRBD1 for D (6 bases). CDR3 size: 13 residues. V lost 6 bases and J 2 bases, leaving 13 bases between the germline ends. Germline V gene data show CDR1 as SQVTM and CDR2 as ANQGSEA.

This clonotype was seen a few times. The V call is TRBV7-9, the J call TRBJ2-1, with TRBD2 identical over 8 bases. V lost 6 bases and J lost 4; bases outside the gene matches: 11. The length of the CDR3 is 16 residues. CDR1 is SEHNR and CDR2 is FQNEAQ in the germline V gene (reference sequence). CDR3 nucleotide sequence: TGTGCCAGCAGTTCCCGGGCGGGGGGTCGGTACAATGAGCAGTTCTTC. Its translation: CASSSRAGGRYNEQFF.

The V call is TRBV2, the J call TRBJ2-2, with 7 bases lining up with TRBD1. J was trimmed by 3 bases and V by 4 bases; bases with no gene match: 5. Germline V gene sequence: CDR1 SNHLY, CDR2 FYNNEI. CDR3 length: 15 residues. DNA for the CDR3: TGTGCCAGCAGTGTAAACAGGGGAGACACCGGGGAGCTGTTTTTT. This codes for CASSVNRGDTGELFF. The full variable domain, with the rest looked up from reference TRBV2 and TRBJ2-2, is EPEVTQTPSHQVTQMGQEVILRCVPISNHLYFYWYRQILGQKVEFLVSFYNNEISEKSEIFDDQFSVERPDGSNFTLKIRSTKLEDSAMYFCASSVNRGDTGELFFGEGSRLTVL.

In its sample, this clonotype was seen a few times. This chain uses TRBV5-1 with TRBJ2-1; 9 bases are a match to TRBD2. Unmatched junction bases numbered 10, after V lost 4 bases and J lost 2 bases. CDR1 and CDR2 (germline): SGHRS, YFSETQ. The length of the CDR3 is 17 residues. The CDR3 protein is CASSATVAGETYNEQFF. CDR3 bases: TGCGCCAGCAGCGCAACCGTAGCGGGAGAGACCTACAATGAGCAGTTCTTC.

This clonotype has a handful of counts. The V call is TRBV20-1, the J call TRBJ2-1; 11 nucleotides match TRBD2. CDR3 length: 14 residues. After removal of 6 bases from V and 7 bases from J, the junction contained 8 bases not matched to a gene. The V gene's germline CDR1 is DFQATT and CDR2 SNEGSKA (reference sequence). CDR3 loop: CSAIAGGPRNEQFF. DNA for the CDR3: TGCAGTGCAATAGCGGGAGGGCCTCGGAATGAGCAGTTCTTC.

This clonotype has a handful of counts. The chain is built from TRBV7-8 and TRBJ1-6; D is unresolved. The CDR3 loop spans 13 amino acids. Germline assignment: CDR1 SGHVS and CDR2 FQNEAQ. V was cut by 6 bases and J by 7 bases, with 10 bases left in between. This CDR3 reads CASSEGRNSPLHF. The CDR3, as DNA: TGTGCCAGCAGTGAAGGGAGGAATTCACCCCTCCACTTT.

This clonotype was recorded many times. The V call is TRBV5-1, the J call TRBJ1-1, with TRBD1 as a possible D gene (6 bases). This CDR3 has 13 residues. Germline V gene data show CDR1 as SGHRS and CDR2 as YFSETQ. V was clipped by 4 bases and J by 4 bases, with 11 bases between them. The CDR3 sequence: CASSPGAVTEAFF. CDR3 nucleotides: TGCGCCAGCAGCCCAGGGGCGGTCACTGAAGCTTTCTTT.

The sample holds a few counts of this clonotype. The chain carries TRBV5-4 and TRBJ1-6; 8 bases map to TRBD1. With 7 bases clipped from V and 3 bases from J, the junction kept 6 bases outside the gene matches. Germline V CDR1 and CDR2: SGHNT, YYREEE (reference sequence). CDR3 length: 15 residues. CDR3 sequence (DNA): TGTGCCAGCGGAAGGACAGGGATCTATAATTCACCCCTCCACTTT. Its protein is CASGRTGIYNSPLHF.

This clonotype was seen many times. This chain connects TRBV5-5 to TRBJ1-1, with D perhaps matching TRBD1 (6 bases). The V end lost 2 bases, the J end lost 4 bases, and 12 bases lay between the germline ends. Germline assignment: CDR1 SGHKS and CDR2 YYEKEE (reference sequence). The CDR3 covers 14 residues. The DNA for the CDR3 is TGTGCCAGCAGCTTTACCAGGGGCGGCACTGAAGCTTTCTTT. Translating gives CASSFTRGGTEAFF.

The chain carries TRBV5-1 and TRBJ2-3, with no clear D. Per the germline V gene, CDR1 is SGHRS and CDR2 is YFSETQ. V gave up 0 bases and J gave up 5 bases, with 10 bases separating them. The length of the CDR3 is 14 residues. CDR3 DNA: TGCGCCAGCAGCTTGGCATCCCCCGGAGATACGCAGTATTTT. Its translation is CASSLASPGDTQYF.

The sample holds a few counts of this clonotype. The chain couples TRBV30 to TRBJ1-4; tentatively, D is TRBD1 (5 bases). This CDR3 comprises 13 residues. Germline assignment: CDR1 GTSNPN and CDR2 SVGIG (reference sequence). Trimming left V 8 bases short and J 1 base short, with 11 bases between. For the CDR3, the DNA is TGTGCCGCCTCGGGGCAAACTAATGAAAAACTGTTTTTT. Protein sequence: CAASGQTNEKLFF.

The chain joins TRBV5-1 to TRBJ2-3; 14 positions agree with TRBD2. Germline CDR1 and CDR2: SGHRS and YFSETQ. This CDR3 contains 16 residues. V shed 4 bases, J shed 3 bases, and the junction held 4 bases outside the gene matches. Here the CDR3 DNA reads TGCGCCAGCAGCGCGGGGACTAGCGGGAGAACAGATACGCAGTATTTT. It codes for CASSAGTSGRTDTQYF.

This rearrangement joins TRBV6-1 to TRBJ2-5; maybe TRBD2 (5 bases). Germline CDR1 MNHNS, CDR2 SASEGT. The CDR3 loop spans 14 amino acids. The V end was cut by 6 bases, the J end by 8 bases, with 19 bases between. CDR3 region: CASRLALSGDTQYF. CDR3 nucleotides: TGTGCCAGCAGGCTCGCTCTGTCCGGGGATACCCAGTACTTC.

This chain uses TRBV7-3 with TRBJ2-1; the D is unclear. Trimming took off 0 bases at V and 10 bases at J, with 16 bases between the two ends. This CDR3 is 15 amino acids long. CDR1 SGHTA and CDR2 FQGTGA come from the germline V gene. This CDR3 is CASSLTPNPAGEQFF. For the CDR3, the DNA is TGTGCCAGCAGCTTAACCCCTAACCCAGCCGGGGAGCAGTTCTTC.

The V gene is TRBV2, the J gene TRBJ2-3, with D perhaps TRBD2 (5 bases). Germline assignment: CDR1 SNHLY and CDR2 FYNNEI. The V end lost 3 bases, the J end lost 12 bases, and 16 bases lay between the germline ends. This CDR3 has 13 residues. CDR3 DNA sequence: TGTGCCAGCAGTGAGCGCCTAGCTTCTATACAGTATTTT. It codes for CASSERLASIQYF.

The chain carries TRBV10-3 and TRBJ1-1, with D hard to call. This CDR3 region has 14 residues. From germline, CDR1 is ENHRY and CDR2 SYGVKD. With 2 bases removed from V and 2 bases from J, the gap between germline ends came to 9 bases. CDR3: CAISEGVGNTEAFF. The CDR3 DNA is TGTGCCATCAGTGAGGGGGTGGGAAACACTGAAGCTTTCTTT.

A few counts support this clonotype. This chain uses TRBV6-2 or TRBV6-3 with TRBJ2-1, with D perhaps matching TRBD2 (6 bases). Germline V gives CDR1 MNHEY, CDR2 SVGEGT. V shed 2 bases and J shed 0 bases, with 8 bases lying between them. The CDR3 contains 15 residues. CDR3 sequence (DNA): TGTGCCAGCAGTTACGACGGGAGCTCCTACAATGAGCAGTTCTTC. This sequence encodes CASSYDGSSYNEQFF.

This clonotype was recorded at least ten times. This chain links TRBV5-6 with TRBJ1-4, with D unclear. The CDR3 spans 16 residues. Trimming pared 1 base from V and 1 base from J, leaving 11 bases between. Germline V gene sequence: CDR1 SGHDT, CDR2 YYEEEE. The CDR3 coding sequence is TGTGCCAGCAGCTTGACAGTTGGCAGAACTAATGAAAAACTGTTTTTT. Translation: CASSLTVGRTNEKLFF.

The rearrangement links TRBV20-1 to TRBJ1-1, with TRBD1 as a possible D gene (5 bases). Trimming took off 4 bases at V and 3 bases at J, with 12 bases between the two ends. Germline lookup yields CDR1 DFQATT and CDR2 SNEGSKA (reference sequence). The CDR3 loop spans 13 amino acids. As DNA, the CDR3 is TGCAGTGCTACTGACAGTACCGACACTGAAGCTTTCTTT. Translated, it gives CSATDSTDTEAFF.

V usage is TRBV9 and J usage is TRBJ2-7, with 10 bases identical to TRBD2. Germline CDR1 and CDR2: SGDLS and YYNGEE. With 1 base clipped from V and 0 bases from J, the junction kept 1 base outside the gene matches. CDR3 size: 15 residues. CDR3 nucleotide sequence: TGTGCCAGCAGCGTATCTAGCGGGAGCTCCTACGAGCAGTACTTC. Amino acids: CASSVSSGSSYEQYF.

This clonotype turned up a few times. This chain joins TRBV5-5 and TRBJ2-4, with 8 bases that match TRBD2. The V segment lost 0 bases and the J segment 7 bases; nucleotides outside the gene matches: 9. CDR3 size: 16 residues. Per the germline V gene, CDR1 is SGHKS and CDR2 is YYEKEE (reference sequence). DNA of the CDR3: TGTGCCAGCAGCTTGGAGCTAGCGGGCGCCGGGAACATTCAGTACTTC. This encodes CASSLELAGAGNIQYF.

This clonotype has more than one count but fewer than ten. This chain links TRBV6-6 with TRBJ2-3; D uncertain. The CDR3 runs 12 residues. Germline V gene sequence: CDR1 MNHNY, CDR2 SVGAGI (reference sequence). Trimming left V 2 bases short and J 4 bases short, with 4 bases between. The DNA for the CDR3 is TGTGCCAGCAGTTACGTGGCAGATACGCAGTATTTT. It codes for CASSYVADTQYF.

In this sample, this clonotype turned up a few times. This chain uses TRBV12-3 or TRBV12-4 with TRBJ1-5; D possibly corresponds to TRBD1 (6 bases). The V gene lost 5 bases and the J gene lost 4 bases, with 15 bases spanning the gap. The CDR3 runs 15 residues. The CDR3 loop is CASSTWTAANQPQHF. CDR3 nucleotides: TGTGCCAGCAGTACTTGGACAGCAGCTAATCAGCCCCAGCATTTT.

This clonotype came up once. This sequence joins TRBV29-1 and TRBJ1-5; tentatively, D is TRBD1 (5 bases). Trimming removed 6 bases from V and 9 bases from J, with 9 bases in between. CDR1 and CDR2 from the germline V gene are SQVTM and ANQGSEA. The length of the CDR3 is 10 residues. CDR3 nucleotides: TGCAGCGTGACAGCTGGGCCCCAGCATTTT. Translated: CSVTAGPQHF.

The chain links TRBV25-1 to TRBJ2-5; D is possibly TRBD2 (6 bases). The germline V gene encodes CDR1 MGHDK and CDR2 SYGVNS. This CDR3 comprises 13 residues. Trimming stripped 4 bases from V and 3 bases from J, with 9 bases between. CDR3 amino acids: CASSVGGKETQYF. In nucleotides, the CDR3 is TGTGCCAGCAGTGTAGGCGGGAAAGAGACCCAGTACTTC.